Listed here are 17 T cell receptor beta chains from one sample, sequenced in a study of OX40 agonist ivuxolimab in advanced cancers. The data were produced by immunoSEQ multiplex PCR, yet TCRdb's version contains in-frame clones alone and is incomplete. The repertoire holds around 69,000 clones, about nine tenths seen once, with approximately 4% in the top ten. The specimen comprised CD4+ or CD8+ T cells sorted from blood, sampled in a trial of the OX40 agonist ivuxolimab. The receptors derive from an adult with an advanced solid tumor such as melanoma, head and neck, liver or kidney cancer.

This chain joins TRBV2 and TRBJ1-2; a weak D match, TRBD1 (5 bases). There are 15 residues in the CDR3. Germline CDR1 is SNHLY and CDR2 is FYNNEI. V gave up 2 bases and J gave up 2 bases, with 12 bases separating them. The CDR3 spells CASSEQGVVNYGYTF. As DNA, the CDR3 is TGTGCCAGCAGTGAACAGGGTGTGGTGAACTATGGCTACACCTTC.

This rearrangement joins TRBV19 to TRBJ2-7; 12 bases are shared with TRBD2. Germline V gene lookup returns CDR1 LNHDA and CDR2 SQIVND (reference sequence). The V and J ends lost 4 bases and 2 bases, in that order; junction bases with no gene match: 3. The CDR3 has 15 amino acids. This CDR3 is CASSRTSGTPYEQYF. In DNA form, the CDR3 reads TGTGCCAGTAGTAGGACTAGCGGGACTCCCTACGAGCAGTACTTC.

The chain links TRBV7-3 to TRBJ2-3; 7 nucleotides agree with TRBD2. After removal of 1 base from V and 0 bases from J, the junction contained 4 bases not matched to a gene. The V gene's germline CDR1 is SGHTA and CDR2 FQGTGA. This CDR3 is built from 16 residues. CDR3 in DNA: TGTGCCAGCAGCTTAAGGGGCGGGAGTAGCACAGATACGCAGTATTTT. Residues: CASSLRGGSSTDTQYF.

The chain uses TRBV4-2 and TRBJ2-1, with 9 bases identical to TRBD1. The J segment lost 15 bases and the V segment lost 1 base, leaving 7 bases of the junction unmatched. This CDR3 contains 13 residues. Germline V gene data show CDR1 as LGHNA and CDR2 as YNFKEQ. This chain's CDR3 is CASSQGPGQGSFF. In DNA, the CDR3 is TGTGCCAGCAGCCAAGGGCCGGGACAGGGTTCGTTCTTC.

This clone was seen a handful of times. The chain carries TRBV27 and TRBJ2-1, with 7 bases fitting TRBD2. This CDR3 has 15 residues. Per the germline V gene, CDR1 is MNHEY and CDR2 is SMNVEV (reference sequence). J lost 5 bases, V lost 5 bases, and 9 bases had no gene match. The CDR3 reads CASSPLTAGNNEQFF. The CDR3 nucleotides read TGTGCCAGCAGTCCCTTAACAGCGGGAAACAATGAGCAGTTCTTC.

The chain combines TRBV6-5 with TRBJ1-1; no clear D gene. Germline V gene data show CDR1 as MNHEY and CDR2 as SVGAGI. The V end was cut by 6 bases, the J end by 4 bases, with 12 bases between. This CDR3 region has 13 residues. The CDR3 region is CASSITVGTEAFF. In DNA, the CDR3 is TGTGCCAGCAGCATCACAGTGGGCACTGAAGCTTTCTTT.

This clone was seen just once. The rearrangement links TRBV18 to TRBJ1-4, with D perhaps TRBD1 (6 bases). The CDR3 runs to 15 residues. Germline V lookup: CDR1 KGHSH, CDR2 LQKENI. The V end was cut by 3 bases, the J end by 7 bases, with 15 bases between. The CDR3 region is CASSPRTESREKLFF. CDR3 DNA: TGTGCCAGCTCACCTAGGACAGAGAGTCGTGAAAAACTGTTTTTT.

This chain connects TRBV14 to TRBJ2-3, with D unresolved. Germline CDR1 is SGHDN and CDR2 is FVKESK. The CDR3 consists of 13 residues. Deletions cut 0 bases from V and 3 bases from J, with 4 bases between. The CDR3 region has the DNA TGTGCCAGCAGCCAAGACCGGACAGATACGCAGTATTTT. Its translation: CASSQDRTDTQYF.

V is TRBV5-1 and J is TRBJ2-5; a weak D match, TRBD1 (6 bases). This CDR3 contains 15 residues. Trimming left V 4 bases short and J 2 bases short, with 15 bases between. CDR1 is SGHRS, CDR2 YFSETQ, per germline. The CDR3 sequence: CASSPPGQLQETQYF. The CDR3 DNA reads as TGCGCCAGCAGCCCCCCGGGACAACTACAAGAGACCCAGTACTTC.

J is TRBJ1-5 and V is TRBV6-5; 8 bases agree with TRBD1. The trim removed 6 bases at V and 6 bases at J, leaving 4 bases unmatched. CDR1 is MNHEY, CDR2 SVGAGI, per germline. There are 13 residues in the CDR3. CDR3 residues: CASSRDRGQPQHF. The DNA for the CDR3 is TGTGCCAGCAGCCGCGACAGGGGTCAGCCCCAGCATTTT.

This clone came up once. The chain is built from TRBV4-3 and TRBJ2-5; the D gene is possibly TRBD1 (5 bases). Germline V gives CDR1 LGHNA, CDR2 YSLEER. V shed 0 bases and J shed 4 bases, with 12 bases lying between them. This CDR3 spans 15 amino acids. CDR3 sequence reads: CASSQERRTLETQYF. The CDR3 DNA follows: TGCGCCAGCAGCCAAGAGCGCCGGACACTAGAGACCCAGTACTTC.

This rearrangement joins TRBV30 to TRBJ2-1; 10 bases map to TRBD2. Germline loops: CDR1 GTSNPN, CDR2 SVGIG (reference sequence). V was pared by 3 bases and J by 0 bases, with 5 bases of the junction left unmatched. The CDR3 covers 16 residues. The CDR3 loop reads CAWRGLALISYNEQFF. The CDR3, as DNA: TGTGCCTGGAGGGGACTAGCGTTAATCTCCTACAATGAGCAGTTCTTC. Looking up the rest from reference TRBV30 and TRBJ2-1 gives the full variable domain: SQTIHQWPATLVQPVGSPLSLECTVEGTSNPNLYWYRQAAGRGLQLLFYSVGIGQISSEVPQNLSASRPQDRQFILSSKKLLLSDSGFYLCAWRGLALISYNEQFFGPGTRLTVL.

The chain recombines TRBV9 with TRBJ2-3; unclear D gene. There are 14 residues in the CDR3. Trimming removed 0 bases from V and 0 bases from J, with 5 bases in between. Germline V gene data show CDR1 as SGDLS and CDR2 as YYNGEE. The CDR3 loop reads CASSVGDSTDTQYF. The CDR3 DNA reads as TGTGCCAGCAGCGTAGGAGACAGCACAGATACGCAGTATTTT. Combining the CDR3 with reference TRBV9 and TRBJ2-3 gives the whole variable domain DSGVTQTPKHLITATGQRVTLRCSPRSGDLSVYWYQQSLDQGLQFLIQYYNGEERAKGNILERFSAQQFPDLHSELNLSSLELGDSALYFCASSVGDSTDTQYFGPGTRLTVL.

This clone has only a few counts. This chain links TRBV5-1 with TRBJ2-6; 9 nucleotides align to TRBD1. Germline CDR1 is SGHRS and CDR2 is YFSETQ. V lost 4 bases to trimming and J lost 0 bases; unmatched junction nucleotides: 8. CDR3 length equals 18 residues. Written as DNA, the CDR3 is TGCGCCAGCAGCCCCTCCGTGACAGGGGGCTCTGGGGCCAACGTCCTGACTTTC. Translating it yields CASSPSVTGGSGANVLTF. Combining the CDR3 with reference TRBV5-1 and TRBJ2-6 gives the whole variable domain KAGVTQTPRYLIKTRGQQVTLSCSPISGHRSVSWYQQTPGQGLQFLFEYFSETQRNKGNFPGRFSGRQFSNSRSEMNVSTLELGDSALYLCASSPSVTGGSGANVLTFGAGSRLTVL.

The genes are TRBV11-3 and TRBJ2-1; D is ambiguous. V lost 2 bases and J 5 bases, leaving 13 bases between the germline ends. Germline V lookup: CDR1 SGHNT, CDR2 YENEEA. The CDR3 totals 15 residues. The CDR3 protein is CASSLSRTGDNEQFF. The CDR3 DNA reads TGTGCCAGCAGCTTATCCCGCACTGGGGACAATGAGCAGTTCTTC.

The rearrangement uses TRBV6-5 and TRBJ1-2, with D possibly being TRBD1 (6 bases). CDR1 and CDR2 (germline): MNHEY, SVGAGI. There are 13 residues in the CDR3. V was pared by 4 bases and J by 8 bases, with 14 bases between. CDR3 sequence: CASSLGGARGYTF. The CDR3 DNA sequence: TGTGCCAGCAGTTTGGGGGGGGCGCGAGGCTACACCTTC.

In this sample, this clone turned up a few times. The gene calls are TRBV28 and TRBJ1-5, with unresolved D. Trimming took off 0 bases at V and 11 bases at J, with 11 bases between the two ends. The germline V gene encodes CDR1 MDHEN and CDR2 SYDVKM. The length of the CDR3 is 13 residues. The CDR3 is CASSLWAQVTQHF. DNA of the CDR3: TGTGCCAGCAGTTTATGGGCGCAAGTCACCCAGCATTTT.